These T cell receptor beta chains were read from a single sample in a study of blood T cell repertoires in COVID-19. This table comes from immunoSEQ multiplex PCR, and its TCRdb copy is limited to in-frame clones, with some not included. The sample lists over 250,000 clones, 85% to 90% seen once, with 2% to 3% in the top ten. Sequencing was carried out using PBMCs or T cells enriched from blood (not recorded which). The receptors were sampled from a woman aged 18-29 years who had recovered from COVID-19. Each CDR3 is given with its conserved first and last residue. A D gene is named only where the DNA matches it firmly. Only part of the rows carry a size: once, few, many, or a class if the clone is expanded.

d_call	cdr3_length	v_call	clone_size	j_call	cdr3_aa	cdr3_nt
NA	14	TRBV21-1	NA	TRBJ1-5	CASSVSPGNQPQHF	TGTGCCAGCAGCGTCTCCCCGGGGAATCAGCCCCAGCATTTT
NA	16	TRBV11-2	NA	TRBJ2-3	CASSSRGGQLRPTQYF	TGTGCCAGCAGCTCCAGAGGTGGACAGTTAAGGCCTACGCAGTATTTT
TRBD2	17	TRBV4-1	NA	TRBJ2-1	CASSPGGAGGYNHEQFF	TGCGCCAGCAGCCCGGGTGGGGCGGGGGGATACAATCATGAGCAGTTCTTC
TRBD2	13	TRBV28	NA	TRBJ2-7	CASREAGTSDQYF	TGTGCCAGTCGAGAAGCGGGGACTAGTGATCAGTACTTC
TRBD1	14	TRBV19	once	TRBJ2-7	CASSFGQGSYEQYF	TGTGCCAGTAGTTTCGGACAGGGAAGCTACGAGCAGTACTTC
NA	16	TRBV19	NA	TRBJ1-5	CASSGGDNYSNQPQHF	TGTGCCAGTAGTGGGGGGGACAATTATAGCAATCAGCCCCAGCATTTT
NA	12	TRBV20-1	NA	TRBJ2-7	CSASGHGYEQYF	TGCAGTGCTAGTGGACACGGCTACGAGCAGTACTTC
NA	16	TRBV27	NA	TRBJ2-3	CASSLGWGVSTDTQYF	TGTGCCAGCAGTCTTGGGTGGGGCGTTAGCACAGATACGCAGTATTTT
TRBD2	16	TRBV9	NA	TRBJ2-1	CASSAGGQEGRDEQFF	TGTGCCAGCAGCGCGGGGGGGCAGGAAGGGCGCGATGAGCAGTTCTTC
NA	16	TRBV11-2	NA	TRBJ2-3	CASSRRGGGSTDTQYF	TGTGCCAGCAGCCGCCGAGGGGGGGGAAGCACAGATACGCAGTATTTT
NA	12	TRBV12-3/TRBV12-4	once	TRBJ1-1	CASKNSYTEAFF	TGTGCCAGCAAGAACAGTTACACTGAAGCTTTCTTT
TRBD1	14	TRBV27	NA	TRBJ1-6	CASSFGTVDSPLHF	TGTGCCAGCAGTTTCGGGACAGTTGATTCACCCCTCCACTTT